The rows below give T cell receptor beta chains drawn from one sample of a study of T cells in Graves' hyperthyroidism and ophthalmopathy. TCRdb ran MiXCR on the multiplex PCR reads and lists one entry per CDR3 protein. The sample records about 500,000 distinct CDR3 sequences, around 17% being singletons. The specimen sequenced was blood. The receptors were gathered from a woman between 18 and 30 years old with Graves' hyperthyroidism. CDR3s include the opening cysteine and the closing phenylalanine or tryptophan. Each record gives: J gene, V gene, CDR3 protein.

>TRBJ1-3|TRBV12-3/TRBV12-4
CASTPQGALSGNTIYF
>TRBJ2-5|TRBV6-2/TRBV6-3
CASSFGISGTQYF
>TRBJ2-2|TRBV6-2/TRBV6-3
CASTAGLNTGELFF
>TRBJ2-7|TRBV20-1
CSASRDRYSYEQYF
>TRBJ2-7|TRBV7-8
CASSPLAGTPYEQYF
>TRBJ1-5|TRBV15
CATSRDTGLTQPQHF
>TRBJ2-2|TRBV11-3
CASSYPGKYTGELFF
>TRBJ2-1|TRBV30
CAWSVGIGTNEQFF
>TRBJ1-3|TRBV7-8
CASRPDLQYGNTIYF
>TRBJ1-1|TRBV7-2
CANSHAGVPNTEAYF
>TRBJ1-2|TRBV2
CASSVWGHGYTF
>TRBJ1-2|TRBV3-1
CASSQWQGSGYTF
>TRBJ1-1|TRBV6-1
CASSAEAGGGTEAFF
>TRBJ1-5|TRBV19
CASSPTGTDYQPQHF
>TRBJ2-3|TRBV13
CASSSRRTTDTQYF
>TRBJ2-3|TRBV19
CASSIGTGGRDTQYF
>TRBJ2-7|TRBV4-2
CASSSEISGRFYEQYF
>TRBJ1-1|TRBV19
CASSADGENTEAFF
>TRBJ2-7|TRBV28
CASSPRGSGRGYEQYF
>TRBJ1-5|TRBV24-1
CATSDRNAGGGQPQHF
>TRBJ2-7|TRBV14
CASSQALPPYEQYF
>TRBJ2-5|TRBV7-9
CASSPRLAGGGQETQYF
>TRBJ1-4|TRBV28
CASSLEGGFEKLFF
>TRBJ1-1|TRBV5-1
CASRPTGSTEAFF
>TRBJ2-1|TRBV7-2
CASSPASGGAYEQFF